This passage covers 4 T cell receptor beta chains from one sample sequenced in a study of blood T cell repertoires in COVID-19. Using immunoSEQ multiplex PCR, the repertoire was profiled, and TCRdb retains in-frame clones only, with some absent. The sample lists 120,000 or so clones, roughly four fifths occurring once. The sequencing input was peripheral blood. The receptors were gathered from a young man with COVID-19, enrolled during active disease.

V and J are TRBV3-1 (or the pseudogene TRBV3-2) and TRBJ1-6; 7 nucleotides line up with TRBD1. This CDR3 contains 13 residues. Germline CDR1 is LGHDT and CDR2 is YNNKEL (reference sequence). The trim removed 4 bases at V and 8 bases at J, leaving 2 bases unmatched. The CDR3 nucleotides read TGTGCCAGCAGCCTGACAGGGTATTCACCCCTCCACTTT. Translation gives CASSLTGYSPLHF.

The chain recombines TRBV7-8 with TRBJ2-2; possibly TRBD1 for D (6 bases). Trimming took off 0 bases at V and 4 bases at J, with 12 bases between the two ends. The CDR3 contains 16 residues. Germline loops: CDR1 SGHVS, CDR2 FQNEAQ. CDR3 sequence (DNA): TGTGCCAGCAGCTTAGCCCAGGGGTCAGTCACCGGGGAGCTGTTTTTT. Its protein is CASSLAQGSVTGELFF.

CDR3 coding DNA: TGTGCCAGCAGCTTATGGTCGGGGGGCACTGAAGCTTTCTTT. Translation: CASSLWSGGTEAFF. The gene calls are TRBV11-3 and TRBJ1-1; weak D call: TRBD1 (5 bases). Trimming left V 2 bases short and J 4 bases short, with 11 bases between. From germline, CDR1 is SGHNT and CDR2 YENEEA. The CDR3 extends over 14 amino acids.

The V call is TRBV19, the J call TRBJ2-2, with D possibly matching TRBD1 (6 bases). The germline V and J ends were trimmed by 5 bases and 0 bases, with 10 bases remaining between them. The CDR3 loop spans 15 amino acids. CDR1 and CDR2 from the germline V gene are LNHDA and SQIVND (reference sequence). CDR3 bases: TGTGCCAGTAGTTCAGGGACATCGAACACCGGGGAGCTGTTTTTT. Amino acids: CASSSGTSNTGELFF.